The 20 T cell receptor beta chains below were found in one sample sequenced in a study of PD-1 blockade in classical Hodgkin lymphoma. TCRdb's copy holds only in-frame clones and misses some; the assay was immunoSEQ multiplex PCR. The sample lists just under 65,000 clones; less than 95% were seen once. Documented time point: cycle 4 day 1 (C4D1), after more than five weeks of nivolumab. Every one of the patients relapsed after autologous stem cell transplantation (brentuximab vedotin exposure was variable). Sequenced material: peripheral blood mononuclear cells (PBMCs), taken before the fourth cycle of nivolumab. These receptors originate from a human donor with classical Hodgkin lymphoma.

This chain uses TRBV19 with TRBJ2-2; TRBD1 matches 7 bases. V gave up 7 bases and J gave up 0 bases; unmatched junction bases: 2. Germline values: CDR1 LNHDA, CDR2 SQIVND (reference sequence). This CDR3 region has 14 residues. Written as DNA, the CDR3 is TGTGCCAGTAAGACAGGGCCGAACACCGGGGAGCTGTTTTTT. Translated, it gives CASKTGPNTGELFF.

In DNA form, the CDR3 reads TGTGCCAGCTCGTCCGGGACAGGGGATGAGCAGTTCTTC. This gives the protein CASSSGTGDEQFF. The chain uses TRBV18 and TRBJ2-1; TRBD1 matches at 10 bases. The CDR3 sequence is 13 residues long. Losses at the gene ends were 6 bases for V and 8 bases for J; bases not matched to a gene: 4. Germline CDR1 is KGHSH and CDR2 is LQKENI.

As regards this clone: This could be a read error, since a much larger clone is one nucleotide away. The chain couples TRBV4-1 to TRBJ1-1; D gene ambiguous. Per the germline V gene, CDR1 is MGHRA and CDR2 is YSYEKL. This CDR3 spans 13 amino acids. V dropped 0 bases and J dropped 4 bases, with 6 bases sitting between them. CDR3 DNA: TGCGCCAGCAGCCAAGAAGAGCGCACTGAAGCTTTCTTT. Its protein is CASSQEERTEAFF.

As to this clone: At the DNA level, this CDR3 is encoded by other sequences in the same sample as well. V usage is TRBV5-4 and J usage is TRBJ1-1; D not resolved. V was clipped by 1 base and J by 2 bases, with 0 bases between them. CDR3 length: 11 amino acids. The germline gives CDR1 SGHNT, CDR2 YYREEE (reference sequence). The chain's CDR3 is CASSLNTEAFF. CDR3 in DNA: TGTGCCAGCAGCTTGAACACTGAAGCTTTCTTT.

The chain employs TRBV7-9 and TRBJ2-2, with D tentatively TRBD1 or TRBD2 (5 bases each). The CDR3 is 15 amino acids. Germline lookup yields CDR1 SEHNR and CDR2 FQNEAQ (reference sequence). V gave up 2 bases and J gave up 1 base, with 8 bases separating them. Written as DNA, the CDR3 is TGTGCCAGCAGCTTATTGAGGGGGAACACCGGGGAGCTGTTTTTT. It specifies CASSLLRGNTGELFF.

The chain joins TRBV7-9 to TRBJ2-1, with D unclear. Between the trimmed V and J ends, which lost 0 bases and 4 bases, there was a span of 7 bases. From germline, CDR1 is SEHNR and CDR2 FQNEAQ (reference sequence). The CDR3 has 14 amino acids. CDR3 nucleotide sequence: TGTGCCAGCAGCTTAGCAAGTCGGTACAATGAGCAGTTCTTC. Amino acids: CASSLASRYNEQFF.

The J gene is TRBJ1-1, the V gene TRBV6-1; D not certain. CDR3 size: 13 residues. V lost 0 bases, J lost 8 bases, and 10 bases lay in between. Germline V CDR1 and CDR2: MNHNS, SASEGT. This chain's CDR3 is CASSEAYFLEAFF. The CDR3 DNA reads TGTGCCAGCAGTGAAGCGTATTTTTTAGAAGCTTTCTTT.

V gene TRBV5-1 combines with J gene TRBJ1-2, with 7 bases lining up with TRBD1. J was trimmed by 4 bases and V by 5 bases; bases with no gene match: 8. The CDR3 sequence is 14 residues long. Per the germline V gene, CDR1 is SGHRS and CDR2 is YFSETQ. Here the CDR3 reads CASRDAGTVYGYTF. The CDR3 DNA reads TGCGCCAGCAGGGACGCAGGGACAGTCTATGGCTACACCTTC. Full variable domain (remainder filled in from reference TRBV5-1 and TRBJ1-2): KAGVTQTPRYLIKTRGQQVTLSCSPISGHRSVSWYQQTPGQGLQFLFEYFSETQRNKGNFPGRFSGRQFSNSRSEMNVSTLELGDSALYLCASRDAGTVYGYTFGSGTRLTVV.

The gene calls are TRBV7-6 and TRBJ2-3, with 9 bases aligning to TRBD1. The germline CDR1 and CDR2 sequences are SGHVS and FNYEAQ. Trimming removed 3 bases from V and 2 bases from J; junction bases left unmatched: 15. This CDR3 spans 19 amino acids. DNA for the CDR3: TGTGCCAGCAGCTTCGTCCCCGGTTCCGGACAGGGGATCACAGATACGCAGTATTTT. The encoded protein is CASSFVPGSGQGITDTQYF. The full variable domain, rest sourced from reference TRBV7-6 and TRBJ2-3, is GAGVSQSPRYKVTKRGQDVALRCDPISGHVSLYWYRQALGQGPEFLTYFNYEAQQDKSGLPNDRFSAERPEGSISTLTIQRTEQRDSAMYRCASSFVPGSGQGITDTQYFGPGTRLTVL.

The rearrangement links TRBV5-1 to TRBJ1-2; 9 bases match TRBD1. Germline lookup yields CDR1 SGHRS and CDR2 YFSETQ. V was pared by 0 bases and J by 0 bases, with 3 bases of the junction left unmatched. The length of the CDR3 is 16 residues. The CDR3 region has the DNA TGCGCCAGCAGCTTGGACAGGGGGCGGACTAACTATGGCTACACCTTC. It yields the protein CASSLDRGRTNYGYTF.

The chain uses TRBV4-1 and TRBJ2-5, with 11 bases identical to TRBD2. V dropped 4 bases and J dropped 5; count of bases not matched to a gene: 15. The CDR3 is 18 amino acids. Germline-derived CDR1 and CDR2 are MGHRA and YSYEKL. The CDR3 reads CASSLTIPLAGGRETQYF. In DNA, the CDR3 is TGCGCCAGCAGCCTGACGATTCCCCTAGCGGGGGGCCGGGAGACCCAGTACTTC.

For this clone: One junction end disagrees with the germline gene, perhaps due to a read error. The V and J genes are TRBV25-1 and TRBJ2-1, with D possibly being TRBD1 (5 bases). Germline V lookup: CDR1 MGHDK, CDR2 SYGVNS. CDR3 length equals 14 residues. CDR3 amino acids: CASREWGSYNEQFF. The CDR3 DNA reads TGTGCCAGCAGGGAATGGGGCAGCTACAATGAGCAGTTCTTC.

V gene TRBV6-6 combines with J gene TRBJ1-4; 8 bases are a match to TRBD1. V lost 2 bases to trimming and J lost 8 bases; unmatched junction nucleotides: 4. The germline gives CDR1 MNHNY, CDR2 SVGAGI (reference sequence). The CDR3 is 14 amino acids. The CDR3 sequence is CASSYGRQGEKLFF. CDR3 DNA: TGTGCCAGCAGTTACGGGAGACAGGGGGAAAAACTGTTTTTT.

CDR3 loop: CASSVTQGANTGELFF. As DNA, the CDR3 is TGTGCCAGCAGCGTTACACAGGGGGCTAACACCGGGGAGCTGTTTTTT. V usage is TRBV9 and J usage is TRBJ2-2; TRBD1 aligns across 9 bases. The V gene end was trimmed by 2 bases and the J gene end by 2 bases; junction bases not matched to a gene: 4. The germline V gene encodes CDR1 SGDLS and CDR2 YYNGEE. The CDR3 totals 16 residues. The variable domain in full, completed from reference TRBV9 and TRBJ2-2, reads DSGVTQTPKHLITATGQRVTLRCSPRSGDLSVYWYQQSLDQGLQFLIQYYNGEERAKGNILERFSAQQFPDLHSELNLSSLELGDSALYFCASSVTQGANTGELFFGEGSRLTVL.

J is TRBJ1-2 and V is TRBV4-1; 7 nucleotides align to TRBD1. The ends lost 4 bases at V and 8 bases at J; junction bases unmatched: 16. From germline, CDR1 is MGHRA and CDR2 YSYEKL. There are 16 residues in the CDR3. CDR3 residues: CASSRGLGQALRGYTF. In DNA form, the CDR3 reads TGCGCCAGCAGCCGAGGGTTAGGACAGGCATTAAGGGGCTACACCTTC.

The genes are TRBV7-9 and TRBJ2-1; D is perhaps TRBD2 (7 bases). Germline assignment: CDR1 SEHNR and CDR2 FQNEAQ (reference sequence). The CDR3 loop spans 18 amino acids. The V and J ends lost 1 base and 5 bases respectively, with 21 bases between them. The DNA for the CDR3 is TGTGCCAGCAGCTTAGGAGTTAAGGGACTAAGGGGGAACAATGAGCAGTTCTTC. It is translated as CASSLGVKGLRGNNEQFF.

J is TRBJ2-7 and V is TRBV30; D gene ambiguous. Germline V gene lookup returns CDR1 GTSNPN and CDR2 SVGIG (reference sequence). V was clipped by 2 bases and J by 7 bases, with 15 bases between them. CDR3 length: 13 residues. CDR3 in amino acids: CAWSRQSFEEQYF. The CDR3 nucleotides are TGTGCCTGGAGTAGGCAGTCTTTCGAGGAGCAGTACTTC. Full variable domain (missing parts from reference TRBV30 and TRBJ2-7): SQTIHQWPATLVQPVGSPLSLECTVEGTSNPNLYWYRQAAGRGLQLLFYSVGIGQISSEVPQNLSASRPQDRQFILSSKKLLLSDSGFYLCAWSRQSFEEQYFGPGTRLTVT.

The chain combines TRBV18 with TRBJ1-1, with 7 positions matching TRBD1. The CDR3 runs to 18 residues. V shed 4 bases and J 0 bases; nucleotides not matched to a gene: 14. CDR1 and CDR2 from the germline V gene are KGHSH and LQKENI. The DNA for the CDR3 is TGTGCCAGCTCACTTTTTCCGGGACAGAACTTGATGAACACTGAAGCTTTCTTT. Protein: CASSLFPGQNLMNTEAFF. The whole variable domain, remainder taken from reference TRBV18 and TRBJ1-1, is NAGVMQNPRHLVRRRGQEARLRCSPMKGHSHVYWYRQLPEEGLKFMVYLQKENIIDESGMPKERFSAEFPKEGPSILRIQQVVRGDSAAYFCASSLFPGQNLMNTEAFFGQGTRLTVV.

A single count supports this clone. This chain links TRBV4-2 with TRBJ2-5, with 10 bases lining up with TRBD2. The trim removed 3 bases at V and 5 bases at J, leaving 3 bases unmatched. Germline values: CDR1 LGHNA, CDR2 YNFKEQ. The CDR3 is 14 amino acids. The CDR3 here is CASSQSGGDETQYF. As DNA, the CDR3 is TGTGCCAGCAGCCAGAGCGGGGGGGATGAGACCCAGTACTTC.

The V gene is TRBV10-1, the J gene TRBJ2-1; the D gene is possibly TRBD2 (5 bases). There are 14 residues in the CDR3. Germline assignment: CDR1 WNHNN and CDR2 SYGVQD (reference sequence). Trimming stripped 2 bases from V and 4 bases from J, with 9 bases between. DNA for the CDR3: TGCGCCAGCAGTGAGAGGGAGTCGTACAATGAGCAGTTCTTC. It yields the protein CASSERESYNEQFF.